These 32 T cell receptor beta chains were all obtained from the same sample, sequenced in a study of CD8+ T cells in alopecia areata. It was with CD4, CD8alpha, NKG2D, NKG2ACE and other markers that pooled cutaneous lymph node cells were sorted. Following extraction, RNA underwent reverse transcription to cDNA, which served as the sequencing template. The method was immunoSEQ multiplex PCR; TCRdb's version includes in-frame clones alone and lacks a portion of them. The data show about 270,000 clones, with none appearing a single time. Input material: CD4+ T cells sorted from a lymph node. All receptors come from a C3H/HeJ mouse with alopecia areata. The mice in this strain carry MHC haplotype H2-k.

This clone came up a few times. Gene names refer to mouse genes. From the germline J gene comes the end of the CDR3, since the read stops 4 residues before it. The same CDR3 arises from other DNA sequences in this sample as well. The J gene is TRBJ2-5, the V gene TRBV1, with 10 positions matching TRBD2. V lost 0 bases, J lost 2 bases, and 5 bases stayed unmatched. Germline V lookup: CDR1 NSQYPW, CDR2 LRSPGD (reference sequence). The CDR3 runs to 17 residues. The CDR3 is CTCSADPPGGAQDTQYF. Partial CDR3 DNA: TGCACCTGCAGTGCAGATCCCCCTGGGGGGGCCCAAGAC.

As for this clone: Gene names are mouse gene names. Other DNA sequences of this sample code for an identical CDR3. CDR3 DNA, as far as it was read: TGTGCCAGCAGCCAAGACAGAACTAGTGCAGAA. It codes for CASSQDRTSAE. The entire CDR3 is CASSQDRTSAETLYF. The chain carries TRBV5 and TRBJ2-3, with D unclear. The CDR3 goes on 4 residues after the read ends, and that part is filled in from the germline J gene. Trimming took off 0 bases at V and 0 bases at J, with 7 bases between the two ends. The CDR3 extends over 15 amino acids. The germline V gene encodes CDR1 LGHNA and CDR2 YNLKQL (reference sequence).

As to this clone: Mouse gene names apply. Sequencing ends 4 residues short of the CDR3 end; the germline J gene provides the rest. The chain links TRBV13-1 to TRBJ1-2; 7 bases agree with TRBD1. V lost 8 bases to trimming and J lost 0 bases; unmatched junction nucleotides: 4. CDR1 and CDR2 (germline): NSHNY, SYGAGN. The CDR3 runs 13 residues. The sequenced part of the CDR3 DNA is TGTGCCAGGTCGGGACAGTCAAACTCC. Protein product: CARSGQSNS. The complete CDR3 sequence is CARSGQSNSDYTF.

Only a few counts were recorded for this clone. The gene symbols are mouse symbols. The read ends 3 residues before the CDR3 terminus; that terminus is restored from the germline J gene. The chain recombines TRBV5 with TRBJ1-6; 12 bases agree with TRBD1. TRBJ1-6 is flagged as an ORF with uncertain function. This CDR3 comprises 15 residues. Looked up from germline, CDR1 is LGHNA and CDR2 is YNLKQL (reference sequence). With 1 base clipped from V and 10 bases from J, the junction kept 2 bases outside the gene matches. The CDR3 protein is CASSQAGTGGSPLYF. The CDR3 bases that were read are TGTGCCAGCAGCCAAGCGGGGACAGGGGGCTCGCCC.

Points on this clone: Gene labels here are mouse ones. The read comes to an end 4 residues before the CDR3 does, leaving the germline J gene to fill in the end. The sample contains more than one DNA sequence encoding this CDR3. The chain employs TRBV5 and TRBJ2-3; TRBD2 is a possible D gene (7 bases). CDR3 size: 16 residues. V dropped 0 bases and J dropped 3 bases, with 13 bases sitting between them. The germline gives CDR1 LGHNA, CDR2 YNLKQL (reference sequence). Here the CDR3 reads CASSQEGGRGAETLYF. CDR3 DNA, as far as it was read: TGTGCCAGCAGCCAAGAAGGGGGGCGAGGGGCAGAA.

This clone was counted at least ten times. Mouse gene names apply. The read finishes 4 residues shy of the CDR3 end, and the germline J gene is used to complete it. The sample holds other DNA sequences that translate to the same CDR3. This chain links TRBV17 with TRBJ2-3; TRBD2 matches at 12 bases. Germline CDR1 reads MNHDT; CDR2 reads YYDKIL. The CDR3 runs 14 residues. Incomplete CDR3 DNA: TGTGCTAGCAGCCGACTGGGGGGGCGAGAA. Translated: CASSRLGGRE. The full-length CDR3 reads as CASSRLGGRETLYF.

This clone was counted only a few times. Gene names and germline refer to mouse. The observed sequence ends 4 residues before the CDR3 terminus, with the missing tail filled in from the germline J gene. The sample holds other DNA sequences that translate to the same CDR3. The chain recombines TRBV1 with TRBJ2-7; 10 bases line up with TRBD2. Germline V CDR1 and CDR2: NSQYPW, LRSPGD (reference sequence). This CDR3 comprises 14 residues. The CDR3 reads CTCSANWGGYEQYF. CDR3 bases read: TGCACCTGCAGTGCAAACTGGGGGGGTTAT.

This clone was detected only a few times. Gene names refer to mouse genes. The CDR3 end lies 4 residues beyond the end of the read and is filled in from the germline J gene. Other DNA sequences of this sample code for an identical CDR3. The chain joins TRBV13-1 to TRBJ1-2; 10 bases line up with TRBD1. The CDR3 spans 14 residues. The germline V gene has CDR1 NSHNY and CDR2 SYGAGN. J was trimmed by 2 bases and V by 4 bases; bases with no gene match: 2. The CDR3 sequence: CASSRDRGNSDYTF. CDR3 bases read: TGTGCCAGCAGTCGGGACAGGGGCAACTCC.

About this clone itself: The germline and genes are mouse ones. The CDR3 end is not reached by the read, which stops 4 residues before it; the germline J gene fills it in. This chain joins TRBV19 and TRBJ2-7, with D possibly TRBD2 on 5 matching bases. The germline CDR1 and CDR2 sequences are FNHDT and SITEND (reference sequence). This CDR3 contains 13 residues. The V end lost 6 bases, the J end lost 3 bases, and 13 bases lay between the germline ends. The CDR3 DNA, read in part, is TGTGCCAGCAAACCCCCTGGGATCTAT. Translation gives CASKPPGIY. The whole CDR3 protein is CASKPPGIYEQYF.

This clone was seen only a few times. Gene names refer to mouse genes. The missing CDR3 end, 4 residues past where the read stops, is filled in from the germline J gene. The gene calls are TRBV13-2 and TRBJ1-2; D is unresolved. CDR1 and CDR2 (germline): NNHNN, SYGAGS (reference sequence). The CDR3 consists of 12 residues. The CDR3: CASGDSWGDYTF. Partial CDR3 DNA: TGTGCCAGCGGTGATTCCTGGGGC.

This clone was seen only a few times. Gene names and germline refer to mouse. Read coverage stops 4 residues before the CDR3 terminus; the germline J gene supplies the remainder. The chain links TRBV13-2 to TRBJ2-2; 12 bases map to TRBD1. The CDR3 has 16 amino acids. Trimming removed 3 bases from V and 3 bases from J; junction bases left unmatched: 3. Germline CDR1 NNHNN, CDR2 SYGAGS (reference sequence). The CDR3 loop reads CASGGGQGADTGQLYF. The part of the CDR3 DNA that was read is TGTGCCAGCGGTGGGGGACAGGGGGCGGACACCGGG.

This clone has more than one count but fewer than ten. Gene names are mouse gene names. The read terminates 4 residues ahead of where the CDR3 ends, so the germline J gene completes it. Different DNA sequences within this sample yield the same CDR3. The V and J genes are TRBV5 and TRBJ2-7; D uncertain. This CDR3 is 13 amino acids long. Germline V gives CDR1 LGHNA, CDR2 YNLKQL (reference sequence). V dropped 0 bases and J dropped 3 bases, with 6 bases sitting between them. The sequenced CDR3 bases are TGTGCCAGCAGCCAAGAGCCAGGCTAT. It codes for CASSQEPGY. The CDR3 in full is CASSQEPGYEQYF.

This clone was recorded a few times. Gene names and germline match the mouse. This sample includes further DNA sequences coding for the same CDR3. The CDR3 DNA, read in part, is TGTGCCAGCAGCGGGACAGGGGGTCCA. This translates into CASSGTGGP. The CDR3, in full, reads CASSGTGGPEVFF. The chain carries TRBV13-1 and TRBJ1-1, with 11 bases aligning to TRBD1. The read terminates 4 residues ahead of where the CDR3 ends, so the germline J gene completes it. Germline-derived CDR1 and CDR2 are NSHNY and SYGAGN. The CDR3 runs 13 residues.

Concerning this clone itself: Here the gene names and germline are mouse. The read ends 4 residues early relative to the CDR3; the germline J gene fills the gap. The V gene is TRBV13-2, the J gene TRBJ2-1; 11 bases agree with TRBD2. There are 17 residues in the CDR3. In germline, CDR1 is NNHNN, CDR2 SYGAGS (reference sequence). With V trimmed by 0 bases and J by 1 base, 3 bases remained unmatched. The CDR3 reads CASGDARLGGNYAEQFF. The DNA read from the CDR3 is TGTGCCAGCGGTGATGCTAGACTGGGGGGGAACTATGCT.

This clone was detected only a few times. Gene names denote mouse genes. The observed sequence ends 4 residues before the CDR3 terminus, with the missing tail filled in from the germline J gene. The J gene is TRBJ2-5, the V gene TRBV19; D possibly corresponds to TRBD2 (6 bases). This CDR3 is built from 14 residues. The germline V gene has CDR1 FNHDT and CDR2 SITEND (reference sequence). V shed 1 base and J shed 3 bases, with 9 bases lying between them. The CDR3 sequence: CASSIHWEQDTQYF. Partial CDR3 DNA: TGTGCCAGCAGTATACACTGGGAGCAAGAC.

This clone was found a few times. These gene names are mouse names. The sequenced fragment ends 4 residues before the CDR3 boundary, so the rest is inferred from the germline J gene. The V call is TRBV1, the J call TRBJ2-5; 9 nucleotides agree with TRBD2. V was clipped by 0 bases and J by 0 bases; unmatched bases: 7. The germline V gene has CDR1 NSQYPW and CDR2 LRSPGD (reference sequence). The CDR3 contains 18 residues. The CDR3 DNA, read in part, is TGCACCTGCAGTGCAGATCCCTTGACTGGGGGTAACCAAGAC. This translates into CTCSADPLTGGNQD. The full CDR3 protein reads CTCSADPLTGGNQDTQYF.

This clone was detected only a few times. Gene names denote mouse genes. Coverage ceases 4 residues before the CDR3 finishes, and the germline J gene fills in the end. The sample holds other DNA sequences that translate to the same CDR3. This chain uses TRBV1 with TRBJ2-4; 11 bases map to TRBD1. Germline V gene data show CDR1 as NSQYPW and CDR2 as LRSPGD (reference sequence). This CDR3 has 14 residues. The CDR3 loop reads CTCSGTGGENTLYF. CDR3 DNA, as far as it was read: TGCACCTGCAGTGGGACAGGGGGCGAAAAC. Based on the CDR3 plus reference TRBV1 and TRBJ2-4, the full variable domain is VTLLEQNPRWRLVPRGQAVNLRCILKNSQYPWMSWYQQDLQKQLQWLFTLRSPGDKEVKSLPGADYLATRVTDTELRLQVANMSQGRTLYCTCSGTGGENTLYFGAGTRLSVL.

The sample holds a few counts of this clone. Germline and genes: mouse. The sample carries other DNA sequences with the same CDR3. The CDR3 here is CTCSAGQANTEVFF. CDR3 DNA, as far as it was read: TGCACCTGCAGTGCAGGACAAGCAAACACA. The chain uses TRBV1 and TRBJ1-1; D is ambiguous. The sequenced fragment ends 4 residues before the CDR3 boundary, so the rest is inferred from the germline J gene. CDR3 length equals 14 residues. V lost 1 base and J 0 bases, leaving 6 bases between the germline ends. Germline CDR1 and CDR2: NSQYPW and LRSPGD (reference sequence).

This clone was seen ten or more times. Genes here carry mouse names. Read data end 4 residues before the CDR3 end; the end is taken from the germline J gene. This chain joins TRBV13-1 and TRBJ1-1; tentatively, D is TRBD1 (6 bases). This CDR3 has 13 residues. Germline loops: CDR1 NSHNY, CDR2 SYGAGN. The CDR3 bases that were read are TGTGCCAGCAGTTACAGGGAAGGGACA. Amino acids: CASSYREGT. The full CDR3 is CASSYREGTEVFF.

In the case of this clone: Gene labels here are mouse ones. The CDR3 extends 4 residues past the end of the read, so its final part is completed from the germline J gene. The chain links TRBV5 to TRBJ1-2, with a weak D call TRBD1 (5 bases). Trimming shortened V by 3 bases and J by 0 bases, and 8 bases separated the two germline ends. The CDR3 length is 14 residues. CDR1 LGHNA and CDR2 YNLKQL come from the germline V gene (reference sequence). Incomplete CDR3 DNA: TGTGCCAGCAGCCAGGGGGATCCAAACTCC. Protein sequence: CASSQGDPNS. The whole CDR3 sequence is CASSQGDPNSDYTF.

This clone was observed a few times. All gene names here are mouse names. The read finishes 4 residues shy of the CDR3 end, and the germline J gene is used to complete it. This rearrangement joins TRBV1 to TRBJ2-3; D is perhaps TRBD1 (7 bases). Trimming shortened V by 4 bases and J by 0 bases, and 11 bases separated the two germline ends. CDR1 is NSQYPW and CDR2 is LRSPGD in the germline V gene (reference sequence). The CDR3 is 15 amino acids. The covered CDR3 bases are TGCACCTGCAGTGTCAGGGGGACTAGTGCAGAA. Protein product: CTCSVRGTSAE. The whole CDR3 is CTCSVRGTSAETLYF.

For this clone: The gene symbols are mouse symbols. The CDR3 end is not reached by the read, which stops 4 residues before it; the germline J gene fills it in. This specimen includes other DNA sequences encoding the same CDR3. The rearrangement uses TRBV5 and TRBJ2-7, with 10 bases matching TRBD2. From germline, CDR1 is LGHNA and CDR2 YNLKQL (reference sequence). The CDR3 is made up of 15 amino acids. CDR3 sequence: CASSQDRTGGYEQYF. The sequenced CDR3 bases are TGTGCCAGCAGCCAAGATAGGACTGGGGGTTAT.

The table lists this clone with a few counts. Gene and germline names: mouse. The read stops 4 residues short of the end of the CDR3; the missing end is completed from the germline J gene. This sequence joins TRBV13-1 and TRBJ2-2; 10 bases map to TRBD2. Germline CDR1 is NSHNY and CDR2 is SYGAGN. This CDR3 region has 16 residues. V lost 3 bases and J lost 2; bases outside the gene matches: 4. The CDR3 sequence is CASSAGTGENTGQLYF. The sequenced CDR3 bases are TGTGCCAGCAGTGCCGGGACTGGGGAGAACACCGGG.

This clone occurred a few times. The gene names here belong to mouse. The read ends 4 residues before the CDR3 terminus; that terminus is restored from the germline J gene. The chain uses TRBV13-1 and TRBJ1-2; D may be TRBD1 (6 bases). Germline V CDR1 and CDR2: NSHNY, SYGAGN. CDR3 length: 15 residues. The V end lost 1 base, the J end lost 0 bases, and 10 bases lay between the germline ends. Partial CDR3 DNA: TGTGCCAGCAGTGATCACAGGGAAGCAAACTCC. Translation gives CASSDHREANS. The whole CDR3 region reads CASSDHREANSDYTF.

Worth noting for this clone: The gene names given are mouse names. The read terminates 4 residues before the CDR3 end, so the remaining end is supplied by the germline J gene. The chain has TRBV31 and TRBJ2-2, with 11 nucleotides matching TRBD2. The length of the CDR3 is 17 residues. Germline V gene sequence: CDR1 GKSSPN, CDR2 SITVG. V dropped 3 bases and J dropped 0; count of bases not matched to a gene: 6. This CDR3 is CAWRARDWGSNTGQLYF. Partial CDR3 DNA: TGTGCCTGGAGGGCCCGGGACTGGGGGTCAAACACCGGG. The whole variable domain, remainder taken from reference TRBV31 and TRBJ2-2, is AQTIHQWPVAEIKAVGSPLSLGCTIKGKSSPNLYWYWQATGGTLQQLFYSITVGQVESVVQLNLSASRPKDDQFILSTEKLLLSHSGFYLCAWRARDWGSNTGQLYFGEGSKLTVL.

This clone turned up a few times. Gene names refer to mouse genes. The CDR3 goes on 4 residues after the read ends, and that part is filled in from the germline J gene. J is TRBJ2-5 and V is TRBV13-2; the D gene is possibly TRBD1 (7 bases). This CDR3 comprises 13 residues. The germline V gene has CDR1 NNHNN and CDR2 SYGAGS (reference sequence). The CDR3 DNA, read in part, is TGTGCCAGCGGTGATGAGGGGGCGGAC. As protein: CASGDEGAD. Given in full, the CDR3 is CASGDEGADTQYF.

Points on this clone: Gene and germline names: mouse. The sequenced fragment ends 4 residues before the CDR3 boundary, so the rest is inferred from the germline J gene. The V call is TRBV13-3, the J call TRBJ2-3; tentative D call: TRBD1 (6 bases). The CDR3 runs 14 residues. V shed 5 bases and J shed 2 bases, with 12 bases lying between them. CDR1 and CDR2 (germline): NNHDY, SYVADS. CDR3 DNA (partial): TGTGCCAGCAGGGGAGGGACAAATGCAGAA. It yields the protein CASRGGTNAE. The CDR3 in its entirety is CASRGGTNAETLYF.

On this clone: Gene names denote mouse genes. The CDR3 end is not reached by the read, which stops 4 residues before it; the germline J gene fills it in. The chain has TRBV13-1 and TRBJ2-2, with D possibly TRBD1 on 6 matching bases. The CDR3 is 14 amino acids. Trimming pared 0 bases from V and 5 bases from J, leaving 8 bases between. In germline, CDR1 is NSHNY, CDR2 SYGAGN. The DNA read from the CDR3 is TGTGCCAGCAGTGATGGGGGACAAACCGGG. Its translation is CASSDGGQTG. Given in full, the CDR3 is CASSDGGQTGQLYF.

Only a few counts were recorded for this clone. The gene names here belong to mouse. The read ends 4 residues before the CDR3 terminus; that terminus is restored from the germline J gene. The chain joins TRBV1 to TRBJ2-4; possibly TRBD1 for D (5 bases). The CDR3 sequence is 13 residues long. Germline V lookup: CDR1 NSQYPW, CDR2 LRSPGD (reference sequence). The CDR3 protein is CTCSADRGNTLYF. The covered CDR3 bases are TGCACCTGCAGTGCAGATAGGGGAAAC.

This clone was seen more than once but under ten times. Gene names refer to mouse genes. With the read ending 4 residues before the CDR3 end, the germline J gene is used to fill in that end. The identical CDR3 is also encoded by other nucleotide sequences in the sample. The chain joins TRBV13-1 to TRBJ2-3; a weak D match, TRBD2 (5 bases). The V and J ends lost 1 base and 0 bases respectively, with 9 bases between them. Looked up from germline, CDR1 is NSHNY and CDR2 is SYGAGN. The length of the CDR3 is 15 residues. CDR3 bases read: TGTGCCAGCAGTGATTCTGGGCCTAGTGCAGAA. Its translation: CASSDSGPSAE. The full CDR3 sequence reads CASSDSGPSAETLYF.

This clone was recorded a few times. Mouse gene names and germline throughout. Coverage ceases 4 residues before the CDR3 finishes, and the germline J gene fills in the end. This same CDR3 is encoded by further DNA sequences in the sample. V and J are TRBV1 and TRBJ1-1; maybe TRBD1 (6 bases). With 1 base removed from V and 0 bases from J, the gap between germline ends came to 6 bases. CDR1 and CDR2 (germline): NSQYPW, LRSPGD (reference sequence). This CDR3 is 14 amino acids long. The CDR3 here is CTCSAGDTNTEVFF. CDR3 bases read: TGCACCTGCAGTGCAGGGGACACAAACACA.

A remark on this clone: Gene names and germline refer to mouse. The part of the CDR3 DNA that was read is TGTGCCAGCAGTGATGAACTGGGGGACTATGCT. Its protein is CASSDELGDYA. The entire CDR3 is CASSDELGDYAEQFF. The rearrangement uses TRBV13-3 and TRBJ2-1, with 8 bases aligning to TRBD2. The CDR3 end is not reached by the read, which stops 4 residues before it; the germline J gene fills it in. Germline CDR1 is NNHDY and CDR2 is SYVADS. The junction had 1 base not matched to a gene; V was cut back by 0 bases and J by 2 bases. The CDR3 extends over 15 amino acids.